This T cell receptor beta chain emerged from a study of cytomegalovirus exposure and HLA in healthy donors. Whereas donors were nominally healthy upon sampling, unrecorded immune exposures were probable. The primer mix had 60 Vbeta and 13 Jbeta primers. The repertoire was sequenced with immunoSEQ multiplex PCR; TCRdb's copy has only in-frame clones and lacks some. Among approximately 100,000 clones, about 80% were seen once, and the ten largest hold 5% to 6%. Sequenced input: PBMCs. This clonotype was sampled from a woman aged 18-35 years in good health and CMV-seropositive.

CDR3 nucleotides: TGTGCCAGCAGCTTAGCGGGAGGCAACTCCTACGAGCAGTACTTC. The encoded protein is CASSLAGGNSYEQYF. The chain joins TRBV7-9 to TRBJ2-7; weak D call: TRBD2 (6 bases). Trimming removed 0 bases from V and 0 bases from J, with 9 bases in between. In germline, CDR1 is SEHNR, CDR2 FQNEAQ (reference sequence). CDR3 length equals 15 residues.